This T cell receptor (beta chain) came from a study of PD-1 blockade in classical Hodgkin lymphoma. Study at large: Treatment was intravenous nivolumab, 3 mg/kg every 2 weeks, until progression. Findings and caveats of the study: CD8+ TCR diversity did not rise significantly by C4D1, unlike CD4+. According to reports, newly diagnosed patients had lower baseline TCR diversity than healthy donors, and relapsed/refractory patients had lower baseline TCR diversity still.

Profiling relied on immunoSEQ multiplex PCR, and the TCRdb table lists in-frame clones only, not all of them. The sample lists some 13,000 clones; 65% to 85% were seen once. Every patient experienced relapse after autologous stem cell transplantation, and brentuximab vedotin exposure varied. For this clone: The target antigen is unknown.

The CDR3 contains 14 residues. V shed 5 bases and J 2 bases; nucleotides not matched to a gene: 6. The germline CDR1 and CDR2 sequences are MDHEN and SYDVKM. The chain links TRBV28 to TRBJ2-7; 7 bases map to TRBD1. The specimen was peripheral blood mononuclear cells (PBMCs), collected at baseline. The source of this sequence is a human donor with classical Hodgkin lymphoma. The CDR3 sequence: CASSGQATTYEQYF. In nucleotides, the CDR3 is TGTGCCAGCAGTGGACAGGCTACTACCTACGAGCAGTACTTC. The full variable domain, completed using reference TRBV28 and TRBJ2-7, is DVKVTQSSRYLVKRTGEKVFLECVQDMDHENMFWYRQDPGLGLRLIYFSYDVKMKEKGDIPEGYSVSREKKERFSLILESASTNQTSMYLCASSGQATTYEQYFGPGTRLTVT.